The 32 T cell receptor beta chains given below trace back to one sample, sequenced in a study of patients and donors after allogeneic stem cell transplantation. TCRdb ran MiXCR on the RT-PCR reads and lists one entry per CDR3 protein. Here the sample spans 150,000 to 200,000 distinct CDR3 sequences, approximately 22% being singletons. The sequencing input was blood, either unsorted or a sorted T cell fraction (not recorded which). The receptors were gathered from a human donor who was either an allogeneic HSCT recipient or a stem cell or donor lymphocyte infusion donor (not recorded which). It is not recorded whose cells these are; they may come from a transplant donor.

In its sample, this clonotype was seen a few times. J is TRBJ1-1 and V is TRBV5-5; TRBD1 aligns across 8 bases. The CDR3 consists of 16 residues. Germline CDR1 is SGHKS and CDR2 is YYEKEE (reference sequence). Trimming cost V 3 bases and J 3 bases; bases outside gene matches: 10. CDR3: CASSSRYGQGDTEAFF. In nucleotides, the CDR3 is TGTGCCAGCAGCTCTAGATACGGACAGGGAGACACTGAAGCTTTCTTT. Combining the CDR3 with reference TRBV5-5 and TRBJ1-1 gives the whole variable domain DAGVTQSPTHLIKTRGQQVTLRCSPISGHKSVSWYQQVLGQGPQFIFQYYEKEERGRGNFPDRFSARQFPNYSSELNVNALLLGDSALYLCASSSRYGQGDTEAFFGQGTRLTVV.

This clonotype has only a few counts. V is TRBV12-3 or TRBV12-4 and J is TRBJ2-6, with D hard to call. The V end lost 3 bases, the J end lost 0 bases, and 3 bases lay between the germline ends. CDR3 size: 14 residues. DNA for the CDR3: TGTGCCAGCAGTTTCTTCTCTGGGGCCAACGTCCTGACTTTC. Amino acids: CASSFFSGANVLTF.

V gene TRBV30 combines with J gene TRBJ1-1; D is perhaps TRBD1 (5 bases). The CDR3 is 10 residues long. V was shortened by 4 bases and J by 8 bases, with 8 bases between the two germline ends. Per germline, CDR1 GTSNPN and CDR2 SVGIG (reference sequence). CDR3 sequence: CAWIGGEAFF. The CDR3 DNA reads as TGTGCCTGGATTGGGGGGGAAGCTTTCTTT.

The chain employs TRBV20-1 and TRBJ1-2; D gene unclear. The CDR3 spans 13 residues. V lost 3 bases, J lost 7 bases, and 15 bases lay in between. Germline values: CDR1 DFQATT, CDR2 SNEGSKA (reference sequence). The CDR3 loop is CSAREAPGFGYTF. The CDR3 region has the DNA TGCAGTGCTAGGGAGGCGCCGGGCTTTGGCTACACCTTC.

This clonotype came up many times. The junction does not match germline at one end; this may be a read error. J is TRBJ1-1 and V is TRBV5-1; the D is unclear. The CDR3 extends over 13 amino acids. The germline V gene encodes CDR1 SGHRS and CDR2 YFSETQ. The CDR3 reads CASSLARNTEAFF. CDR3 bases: TGTGCCAGCAGCTTAGCTAGGAACACTGAAGCTTTCTTT.

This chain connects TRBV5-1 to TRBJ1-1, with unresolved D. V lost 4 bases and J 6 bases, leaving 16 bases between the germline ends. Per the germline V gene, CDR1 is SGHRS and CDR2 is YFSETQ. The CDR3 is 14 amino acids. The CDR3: CASSPSALWSEAFF. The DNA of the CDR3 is TGCGCCAGCAGCCCGAGTGCGCTGTGGTCTGAAGCTTTCTTT.

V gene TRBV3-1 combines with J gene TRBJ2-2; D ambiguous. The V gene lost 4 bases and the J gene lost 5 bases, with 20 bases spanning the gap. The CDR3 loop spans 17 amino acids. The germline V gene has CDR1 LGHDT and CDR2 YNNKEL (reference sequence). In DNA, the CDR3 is TGTGCCAGCAGCCGCCTCGCGGTTTGGCCCGAAACCGGGGAGCTGTTTTTT. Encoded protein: CASSRLAVWPETGELFF.

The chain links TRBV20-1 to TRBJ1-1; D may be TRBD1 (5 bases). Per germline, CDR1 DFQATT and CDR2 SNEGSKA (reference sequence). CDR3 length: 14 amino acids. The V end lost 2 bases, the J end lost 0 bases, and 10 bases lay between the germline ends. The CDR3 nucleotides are TGCAGTGCTAGATTGGACACAATGAACACTGAAGCTTTCTTT. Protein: CSARLDTMNTEAFF.

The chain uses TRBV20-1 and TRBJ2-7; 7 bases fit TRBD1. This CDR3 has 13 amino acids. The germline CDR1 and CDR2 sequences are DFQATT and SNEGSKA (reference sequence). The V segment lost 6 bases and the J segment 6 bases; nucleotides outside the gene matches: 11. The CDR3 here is CSAVGTVGLEQYF. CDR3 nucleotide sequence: TGCAGTGCAGTGGGGACAGTGGGGCTCGAGCAGTACTTC.

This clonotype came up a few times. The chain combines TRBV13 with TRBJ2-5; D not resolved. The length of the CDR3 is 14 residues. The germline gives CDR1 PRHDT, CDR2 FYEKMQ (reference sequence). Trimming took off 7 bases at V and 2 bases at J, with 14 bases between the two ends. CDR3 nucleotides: TGTGCCAGCAAAAAGATGGGCAGACAAGAGACCCAGTACTTC. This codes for CASKKMGRQETQYF. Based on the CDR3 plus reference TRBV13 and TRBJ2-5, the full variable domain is AAGVIQSPRHLIKEKRETATLKCYPIPRHDTVYWYQQGPGQDPQFLISFYEKMQSDKGSIPDRFSAQQFSDYHSELNMSSLELGDSALYFCASKKMGRQETQYFGPGTRLLVL.

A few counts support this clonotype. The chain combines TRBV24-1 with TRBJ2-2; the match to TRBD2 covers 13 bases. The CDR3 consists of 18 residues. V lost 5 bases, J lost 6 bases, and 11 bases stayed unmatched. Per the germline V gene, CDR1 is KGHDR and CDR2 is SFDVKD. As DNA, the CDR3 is TGTGCCACCAGTGCCCTAGGGGGACTAGCGGGACGTCCCGGGGAGCTGTTTTTT. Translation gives CATSALGGLAGRPGELFF.

The DNA for the CDR3 is TGTGCCAGCAGTCCCTGGGCTGGGTTCGAGGAGACCCAGTACTTC. It encodes CASSPWAGFEETQYF. The chain recombines TRBV12-3 or TRBV12-4 with TRBJ2-5; D is uncertain. V shed 5 bases and J shed 5 bases, with 18 bases lying between them. The CDR3 runs to 15 residues.

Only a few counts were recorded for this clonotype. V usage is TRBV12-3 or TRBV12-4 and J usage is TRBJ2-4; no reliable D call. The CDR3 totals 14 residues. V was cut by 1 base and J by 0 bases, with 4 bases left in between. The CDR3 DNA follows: TGTGCCAGCAGTTTAGGCCTAGCCAAAAACATTCAGTACTTC. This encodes CASSLGLAKNIQYF.

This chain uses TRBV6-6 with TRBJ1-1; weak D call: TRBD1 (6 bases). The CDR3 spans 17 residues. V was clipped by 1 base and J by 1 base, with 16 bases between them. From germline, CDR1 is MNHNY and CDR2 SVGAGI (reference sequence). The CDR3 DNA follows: TGTGCCAGCAGTTACTTTGGTTGGGGGCCAGGGAACACTGAAGCTTTCTTT. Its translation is CASSYFGWGPGNTEAFF.

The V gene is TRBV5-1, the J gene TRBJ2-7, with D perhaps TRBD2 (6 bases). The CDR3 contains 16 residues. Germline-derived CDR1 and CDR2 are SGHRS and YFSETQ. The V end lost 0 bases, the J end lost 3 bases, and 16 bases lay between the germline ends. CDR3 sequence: CASSLATGSGSYEQYF. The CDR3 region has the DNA TGCGCCAGCAGCTTGGCCACGGGTAGCGGTAGCTACGAGCAGTACTTC.

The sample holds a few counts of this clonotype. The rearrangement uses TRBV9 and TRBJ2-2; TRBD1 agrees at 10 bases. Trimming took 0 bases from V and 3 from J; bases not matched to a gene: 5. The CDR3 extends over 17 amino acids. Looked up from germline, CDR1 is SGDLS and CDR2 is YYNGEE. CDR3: CASSVAGQGVYTGELFF. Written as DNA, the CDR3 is TGTGCCAGCAGCGTAGCCGGACAGGGGGTTTACACCGGGGAGCTGTTTTTT.

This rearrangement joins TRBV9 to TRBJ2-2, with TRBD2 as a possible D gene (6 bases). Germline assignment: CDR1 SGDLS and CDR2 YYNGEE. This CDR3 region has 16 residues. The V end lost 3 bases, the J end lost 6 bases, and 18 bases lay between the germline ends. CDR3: CASSGALGGVAGELFF. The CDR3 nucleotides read TGTGCCAGCAGCGGCGCTTTGGGAGGTGTGGCCGGGGAGCTGTTTTTT.

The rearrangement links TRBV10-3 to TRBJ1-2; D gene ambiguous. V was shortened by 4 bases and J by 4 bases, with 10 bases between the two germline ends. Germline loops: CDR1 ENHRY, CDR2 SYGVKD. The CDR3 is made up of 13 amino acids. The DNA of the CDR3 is TGTGCCATCAGTGGGGGAGACGTCTATGGCTACACCTTC. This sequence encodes CAISGGDVYGYTF.

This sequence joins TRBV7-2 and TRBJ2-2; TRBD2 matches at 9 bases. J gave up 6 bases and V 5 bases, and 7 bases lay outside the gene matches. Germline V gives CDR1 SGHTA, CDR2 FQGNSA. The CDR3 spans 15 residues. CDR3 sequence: CASSLGIAGAGELFF. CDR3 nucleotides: TGTGCCAGCAGCCTCGGGATAGCGGGAGCCGGGGAGCTGTTTTTT.

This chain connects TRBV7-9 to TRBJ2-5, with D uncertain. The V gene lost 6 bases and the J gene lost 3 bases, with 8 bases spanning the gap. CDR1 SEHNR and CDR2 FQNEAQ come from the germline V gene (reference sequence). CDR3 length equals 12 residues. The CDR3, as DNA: TGTGCCAGCAGAATGGAAGAAGAGACCCAGTACTTC. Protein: CASRMEEETQYF.

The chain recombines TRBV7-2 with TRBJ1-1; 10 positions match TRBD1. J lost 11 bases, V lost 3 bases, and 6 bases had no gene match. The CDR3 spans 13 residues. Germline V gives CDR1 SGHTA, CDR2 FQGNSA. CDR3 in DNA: TGTGCCAGCAGCTTGGGGACAGGGGTTTCCGCTTTCTTT. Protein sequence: CASSLGTGVSAFF.

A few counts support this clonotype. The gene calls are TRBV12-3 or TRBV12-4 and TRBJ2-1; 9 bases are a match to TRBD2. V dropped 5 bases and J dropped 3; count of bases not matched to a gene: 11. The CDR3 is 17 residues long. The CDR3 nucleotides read TGTGCCAGCAGTCTCCTTATAGCGGGAGTGCGCTACAATGAGCAGTTCTTC. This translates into CASSLLIAGVRYNEQFF.

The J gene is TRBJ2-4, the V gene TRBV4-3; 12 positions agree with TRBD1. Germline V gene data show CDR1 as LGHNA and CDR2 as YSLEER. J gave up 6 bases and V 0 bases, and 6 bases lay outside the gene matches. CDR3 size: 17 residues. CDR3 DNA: TGCGCCAGCAGCCAAGAGGGACAGGGGGCAGATTTAAACATTCAGTACTTC. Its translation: CASSQEGQGADLNIQYF.

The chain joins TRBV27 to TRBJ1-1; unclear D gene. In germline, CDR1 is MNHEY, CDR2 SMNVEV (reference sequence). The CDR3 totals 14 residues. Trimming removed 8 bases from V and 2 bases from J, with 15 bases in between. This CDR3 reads CASWPWNSNTEAFF. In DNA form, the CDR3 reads TGTGCCAGCTGGCCCTGGAATTCCAACACTGAAGCTTTCTTT.

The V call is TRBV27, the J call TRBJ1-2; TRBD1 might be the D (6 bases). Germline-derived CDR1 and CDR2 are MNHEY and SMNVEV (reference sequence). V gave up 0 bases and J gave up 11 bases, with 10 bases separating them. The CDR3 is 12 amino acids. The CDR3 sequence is CASSLSGQPYTF. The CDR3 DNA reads TGTGCCAGCAGTTTATCGGGACAACCGTACACCTTC.

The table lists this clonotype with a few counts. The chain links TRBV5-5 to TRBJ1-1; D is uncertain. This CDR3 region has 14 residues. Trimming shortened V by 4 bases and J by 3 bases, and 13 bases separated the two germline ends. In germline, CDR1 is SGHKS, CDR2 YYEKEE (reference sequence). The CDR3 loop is CASSGRTLDTEAFF. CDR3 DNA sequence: TGTGCCAGCAGCGGTAGGACCCTGGACACTGAAGCTTTCTTT.

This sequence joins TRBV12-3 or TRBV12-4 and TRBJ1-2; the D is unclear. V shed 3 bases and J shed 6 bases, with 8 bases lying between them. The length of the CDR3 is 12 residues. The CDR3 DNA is TGTGCCAGCAGTTTCACTGTGGATGGCTACACCTTC. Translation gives CASSFTVDGYTF.

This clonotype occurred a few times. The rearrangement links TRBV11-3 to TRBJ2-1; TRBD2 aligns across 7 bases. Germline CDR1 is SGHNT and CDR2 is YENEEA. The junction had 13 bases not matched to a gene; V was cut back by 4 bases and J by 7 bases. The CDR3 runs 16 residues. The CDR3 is CASSSLGNREVNEQFF. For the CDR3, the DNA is TGTGCCAGCAGCTCCCTTGGGAACCGGGAGGTAAATGAGCAGTTCTTC.

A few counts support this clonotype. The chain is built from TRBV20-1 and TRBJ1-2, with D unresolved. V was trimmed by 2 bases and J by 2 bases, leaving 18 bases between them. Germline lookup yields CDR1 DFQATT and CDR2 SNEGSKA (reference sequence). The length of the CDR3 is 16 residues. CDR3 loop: CSARWEGRVGNYGYTF. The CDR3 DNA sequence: TGCAGTGCTAGATGGGAGGGCCGGGTAGGGAACTATGGCTACACCTTC.

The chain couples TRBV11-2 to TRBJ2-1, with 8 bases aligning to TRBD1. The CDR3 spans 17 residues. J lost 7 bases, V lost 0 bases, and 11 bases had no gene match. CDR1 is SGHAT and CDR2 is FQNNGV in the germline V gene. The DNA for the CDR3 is TGTGCCAGCAGCTTAGAGGGGGGAGTGAGGACAGGGAATGAGCAGTTCTTC. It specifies CASSLEGGVRTGNEQFF. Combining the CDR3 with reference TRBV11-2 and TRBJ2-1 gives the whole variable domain EAGVAQSPRYKIIEKRQSVAFWCNPISGHATLYWYQQILGQGPKLLIQFQNNGVVDDSQLPKDRFSAERLKGVDSTLKIQPAKLEDSAVYLCASSLEGGVRTGNEQFFGPGTRLTVL.

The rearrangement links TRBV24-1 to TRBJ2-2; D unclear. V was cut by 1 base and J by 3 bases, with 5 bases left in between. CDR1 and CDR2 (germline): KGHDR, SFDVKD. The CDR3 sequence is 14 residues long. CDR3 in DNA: TGTGCCACCAGTGATTTAGGAGACACCGGGGAGCTGTTTTTT. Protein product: CATSDLGDTGELFF.

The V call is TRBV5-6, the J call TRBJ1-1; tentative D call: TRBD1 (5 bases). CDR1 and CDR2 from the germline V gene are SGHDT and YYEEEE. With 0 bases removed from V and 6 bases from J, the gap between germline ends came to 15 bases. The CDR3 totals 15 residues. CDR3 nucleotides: TGTGCCAGCAGCTTGGTCGGGACCGAAAGTTCTGAAGCTTTCTTT. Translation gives CASSLVGTESSEAFF.